This record covers a single TCR beta chain. No antigen is known for it. The naive CD8 fraction comprised CD45RO-negative cells positively selected for CCR7 and excluded terminally differentiated effector memory CD45RA+ cells. This specimen belongs to a study of shared clonotypes between healthy human individuals. Repertoires were generated with immunoSEQ multiplex PCR, while TCRdb's copy carries only in-frame clones and drops some. This sample has fewer than 1 million clones; around 96% occur once, and the top ten carry under 0.3%. Overall study findings and caveats: Generation probability values for non-shared clonotypes were lower than those for clonotypes shared by all four donors.

This CDR3 has 16 residues. The J segment lost 6 bases and the V segment lost 4 bases, leaving 7 bases of the junction unmatched. Germline loops: CDR1 SNHLY, CDR2 FYNNEI. The sequenced sample consisted of naive CD8+ T cells sorted from blood. This chain joins TRBV2 and TRBJ2-1; TRBD2 matches at 12 bases. The sequence was obtained from a man between 25 and 39 years old in good health. CDR3 loop: CASSGGLAGTFNEQFF. The CDR3 nucleotides read TGTGCCAGCAGTGGGGGACTAGCGGGTACATTCAATGAGCAGTTCTTC.